These 32 T cell receptor beta chains share one sample of origin, sequenced in a study of cytomegalovirus exposure and HLA in healthy donors. Sequenced by immunoSEQ multiplex PCR; TCRdb stores in-frame clones only, minus some. The table includes around 400,000 clones, 86% detected once. The source material was PBMCs. Receptors were obtained from a woman under 30 in good health and CMV-seronegative.

The chain carries TRBV10-3 and TRBJ1-2; D is possibly TRBD1 (5 bases). CDR3 length equals 15 residues. Germline V gene lookup returns CDR1 ENHRY and CDR2 SYGVKD. V gave up 3 bases and J gave up 7 bases, with 18 bases separating them. The CDR3 reads CAISDLGQGFGGYTF. The CDR3 DNA reads as TGTGCCATCAGTGATCTGGGGCAGGGATTTGGTGGCTACACCTTC.

The chain is built from TRBV9 and TRBJ2-3, with 10 bases matching TRBD2. From germline, CDR1 is SGDLS and CDR2 YYNGEE. Unmatched junction bases numbered 5, after V lost 3 bases and J lost 1 base. The CDR3 is made up of 16 amino acids. The CDR3 here is CASSALAGGGTDTQYF. In DNA, the CDR3 is TGTGCCAGCAGCGCCTTAGCGGGGGGAGGCACAGATACGCAGTATTTT.

CDR3 DNA: TGTGCCATCAGCGCTAGCGGAGTTAATGAGCAGTTCTTC. Translation gives CAISASGVNEQFF. V and J are TRBV10-3 and TRBJ2-1; 7 nucleotides agree with TRBD2. This CDR3 contains 13 residues. The V gene's germline CDR1 is ENHRY and CDR2 SYGVKD. V shed 6 bases, J shed 7 bases, and the junction held 6 bases outside the gene matches.

The chain links TRBV30 to TRBJ1-5; D is uncertain. The CDR3 covers 15 residues. V lost 4 bases and J 2 bases, leaving 15 bases between the germline ends. CDR1 and CDR2 from the germline V gene are GTSNPN and SVGIG (reference sequence). CDR3 nucleotide sequence: TGTGCCTGGACGAACTGGGGAGGTGGCAATCAGCCCCAGCATTTT. Protein: CAWTNWGGGNQPQHF.

The genes are TRBV6-1 and TRBJ2-1; D is unresolved. Trimming stripped 2 bases from V and 6 bases from J, with 11 bases between. The CDR3 contains 14 residues. Germline V gives CDR1 MNHNS, CDR2 SASEGT. CDR3 in DNA: TGTGCCAGCAGTGAAAGCCGCTATGGCAATGAGCAGTTCTTC. Translated: CASSESRYGNEQFF.

This clone occurred once. The same CDR3 is also encoded by other DNA sequences in this sample. The chain links TRBV28 to TRBJ1-2; D gene uncertain. Per germline, CDR1 MDHEN and CDR2 SYDVKM. The ends were cut back, 3 bases at V and 0 bases at J, with 8 bases in the middle. This CDR3 is 14 amino acids long. CDR3 in amino acids: CASSLTGANYGYTF. The CDR3 region has the DNA TGTGCCAGCAGTTTGACCGGAGCTAACTATGGCTACACCTTC.

The chain combines TRBV2 with TRBJ1-4; the D gene is possibly TRBD1 (6 bases). Per germline, CDR1 SNHLY and CDR2 FYNNEI. The CDR3 is made up of 16 amino acids. Trimming pared 7 bases from V and 5 bases from J, leaving 20 bases between. CDR3 coding DNA: TGTGCCAGCAAGTACGAAGGACAGACGATAAATGAAAAACTGTTTTTT. Protein sequence: CASKYEGQTINEKLFF.

The chain couples TRBV7-9 to TRBJ2-1; the match to TRBD2 covers 8 bases. The junction had 11 bases not matched to a gene; V was cut back by 5 bases and J by 8 bases. The CDR3 has 15 amino acids. CDR1 is SEHNR, CDR2 FQNEAQ, per germline (reference sequence). DNA of the CDR3: TGTGCCAGCAGCACCTCTAGCGGGCCCCGCTATGAGCAGTTCTTC. Protein: CASSTSSGPRYEQFF.

This chain uses TRBV2 with TRBJ1-3; 10 positions match TRBD1. J lost 7 bases, V lost 3 bases, and 6 bases had no gene match. The CDR3 runs to 15 residues. Germline V gives CDR1 SNHLY, CDR2 FYNNEI. CDR3 in DNA: TGTGCCAGCAGTGAGGAGACAGGGGGCATTAACACCATATATTTT. It is translated as CASSEETGGINTIYF.

This chain links TRBV6-1 with TRBJ2-7, with 7 bases that match TRBD1. The CDR3 spans 13 residues. Germline V gene sequence: CDR1 MNHNS, CDR2 SASEGT. V trimming: 5 bases; J trimming: 3 bases; junction bases outside the gene matches: 4. CDR3 in DNA: TGTGCCAGCAGTACGGGACAGAGCTACGAGCAGTACTTC. Translating gives CASSTGQSYEQYF.

V and J are TRBV6-1 and TRBJ1-2; D perhaps matches TRBD1 (5 bases). Germline loops: CDR1 MNHNS, CDR2 SASEGT. This CDR3 has 11 residues. V lost 9 bases and J lost 4, with 9 bases in between. The CDR3 DNA sequence: TGTGCCAGTGGGGGGGGCTATGGCTACACCTTC. This encodes CASGGGYGYTF.

The CDR3 sequence: CASSLEGSGNQETQYF. The CDR3 nucleotides are TGTGCCAGCAGCTTGGAGGGTAGCGGTAACCAAGAGACCCAGTACTTC. The V gene is TRBV5-4, the J gene TRBJ2-5; D may be TRBD2 (6 bases). The germline V gene has CDR1 SGHNT and CDR2 YYREEE (reference sequence). V was shortened by 0 bases and J by 0 bases, with 12 bases between the two germline ends. The CDR3 has 16 amino acids.

This clone was recorded only once. This chain connects TRBV5-1 to TRBJ1-1; D is uncertain. CDR3 length equals 12 residues. Trimming pared 4 bases from V and 11 bases from J, leaving 15 bases between. CDR1 and CDR2 from the germline V gene are SGHRS and YFSETQ. The CDR3 here is CASSVDTGSAFF. The CDR3 coding sequence is TGCGCCAGCAGCGTCGACACGGGGAGCGCTTTCTTT. Using reference TRBV5-1 and TRBJ1-1 for the parts outside the CDR3, the full variable domain is KAGVTQTPRYLIKTRGQQVTLSCSPISGHRSVSWYQQTPGQGLQFLFEYFSETQRNKGNFPGRFSGRQFSNSRSEMNVSTLELGDSALYLCASSVDTGSAFFGQGTRLTVV.

The V call is TRBV30, the J call TRBJ2-5; a weak D match, TRBD2 (5 bases). Germline V CDR1 and CDR2: GTSNPN, SVGIG (reference sequence). Trimming stripped 5 bases from V and 13 bases from J, with 26 bases between. This CDR3 is 14 amino acids long. The CDR3 sequence is CAWDLRSGTRMPYF. CDR3 DNA sequence: TGTGCCTGGGATTTAAGGTCCGGAACTAGAATGCCGTACTTC.

This chain joins TRBV7-9 and TRBJ1-2; D is perhaps TRBD1 (6 bases). This CDR3 has 15 residues. Germline V gene sequence: CDR1 SEHNR, CDR2 FQNEAQ (reference sequence). The V end was cut by 0 bases, the J end by 6 bases, with 14 bases between. The CDR3 DNA reads TGTGCCAGCAGCTTAGCGCGTAGTCCAGGGGATGGCTACACCTTC. Its translation is CASSLARSPGDGYTF.

This clone has only a few counts. The gene calls are TRBV2 and TRBJ1-5, with D unclear. Germline lookup yields CDR1 SNHLY and CDR2 FYNNEI. V dropped 4 bases and J dropped 0 bases, with 10 bases sitting between them. This CDR3 is built from 15 residues. The CDR3 spells CASSARIYSNQPQHF. For the CDR3, the DNA is TGTGCCAGCAGTGCCAGAATTTATAGCAATCAGCCCCAGCATTTT.

J is TRBJ2-7 and V is TRBV5-1; 10 bases match TRBD2. V was clipped by 4 bases and J by 4 bases; unmatched bases: 8. The CDR3 is made up of 15 amino acids. Per germline, CDR1 SGHRS and CDR2 YFSETQ. DNA for the CDR3: TGCGCCAGCAGCGGTCTAGCGGGAGTAGAATACGAGCAGTACTTC. Its translation: CASSGLAGVEYEQYF.

This chain connects TRBV7-2 to TRBJ2-7, with TRBD1 identical over 7 bases. V dropped 5 bases and J dropped 5; count of bases not matched to a gene: 12. The CDR3 is 15 residues long. CDR1 SGHTA and CDR2 FQGNSA come from the germline V gene. The DNA for the CDR3 is TGTGCCAGCAGCCCCCTCGGCCCAGGGGGAAACGAGCAGTACTTC. This codes for CASSPLGPGGNEQYF.

The V gene is TRBV11-1, the J gene TRBJ1-6; D is unclear. Germline loops: CDR1 SGHAT, CDR2 FQDESV (reference sequence). V lost 5 bases to trimming and J lost 8 bases, with 16 bases between them. The length of the CDR3 is 15 residues. CDR3 amino acids: CASSAAAQGDSPLHF. DNA of the CDR3: TGTGCCAGCAGCGCAGCGGCTCAAGGTGATTCACCCCTCCACTTT.

The chain is built from TRBV15 and TRBJ2-3, with 7 bases matching TRBD2. The length of the CDR3 is 15 residues. CDR1 is LNHNV and CDR2 is YYDKDF in the germline V gene (reference sequence). Trimming took 1 base from V and 2 from J; bases not matched to a gene: 3. The CDR3 loop is CATSRGGTTTDTQYF. As DNA, the CDR3 is TGTGCCACCAGCAGAGGTGGGACTACCACAGATACGCAGTATTTT.

V gene TRBV7-9 combines with J gene TRBJ1-6, with TRBD1 matching over 7 bases. This CDR3 region has 15 residues. The germline V gene has CDR1 SEHNR and CDR2 FQNEAQ (reference sequence). With V trimmed by 3 bases and J by 6 bases, 5 bases remained unmatched. The CDR3 DNA reads as TGTGCCAGCAGCTTTCGGGACAGCCCTAATTCACCCCTCCACTTT. Amino acids: CASSFRDSPNSPLHF.

This chain uses TRBV9 with TRBJ2-2; 8 bases line up with TRBD1. This CDR3 has 15 residues. V lost 5 bases, J lost 4 bases, and 7 bases stayed unmatched. The germline V gene encodes CDR1 SGDLS and CDR2 YYNGEE. This CDR3 reads CASRNGQGGTGELFF. The CDR3 DNA is TGTGCCAGCAGAAACGGACAGGGAGGCACCGGGGAGCTGTTTTTT.

This clone showed up just a few times. This chain links TRBV30 with TRBJ1-1, with D possibly being TRBD1 (6 bases). This CDR3 spans 13 amino acids. Germline CDR1 reads GTSNPN; CDR2 reads SVGIG (reference sequence). V was clipped by 3 bases and J by 5 bases, with 13 bases between them. The CDR3 spells CAWRKGVWTEAFF. The CDR3 nucleotides are TGTGCCTGGAGGAAGGGGGTATGGACTGAAGCTTTCTTT.

The V call is TRBV9, the J call TRBJ2-3; TRBD2 aligns across 7 bases. Trimming at V came to 4 bases and at J to 2 bases, leaving 7 bases not matched to a gene. This CDR3 contains 15 residues. Germline V CDR1 and CDR2: SGDLS, YYNGEE. CDR3 nucleotides: TGTGCCAGCAGCCCTTGGACTAGTCCCACAGATACGCAGTATTTT. This gives the protein CASSPWTSPTDTQYF.

The chain carries TRBV4-1 and TRBJ2-1; D perhaps matches TRBD1 (6 bases). The V end lost 6 bases, the J end lost 7 bases, and 13 bases lay between the germline ends. There are 13 residues in the CDR3. CDR1 is MGHRA, CDR2 YSYEKL, per germline. The CDR3 DNA is TGCGCCAGCAGTCAATCAGGGGTAAATGAGCAGTTCTTC. It yields the protein CASSQSGVNEQFF.

The rearrangement uses TRBV9 and TRBJ1-2; no clear D gene. The germline V gene has CDR1 SGDLS and CDR2 YYNGEE. The CDR3 sequence is 13 residues long. V was trimmed by 0 bases and J by 7 bases, leaving 10 bases between them. CDR3 in amino acids: CASSVGGVFGYTF. CDR3 DNA: TGTGCCAGCAGCGTAGGAGGAGTATTTGGCTACACCTTC.

The J gene is TRBJ2-3, the V gene TRBV27; TRBD2 matches 8 bases. In germline, CDR1 is MNHEY, CDR2 SMNVEV (reference sequence). Losses at the gene ends were 6 bases for V and 0 bases for J; bases not matched to a gene: 5. The CDR3 is made up of 15 amino acids. This chain's CDR3 is CASSLAGHSTDTQYF. The CDR3 bases are TGTGCCAGCAGCCTAGCGGGCCATAGCACAGATACGCAGTATTTT.

This chain connects TRBV7-9 to TRBJ1-3, with 11 bases matching TRBD1. After removal of 4 bases from V and 1 base from J, the junction contained 9 bases not matched to a gene. The length of the CDR3 is 18 residues. From germline, CDR1 is SEHNR and CDR2 FQNEAQ (reference sequence). In nucleotides, the CDR3 is TGTGCCAGCAGCTCCCCGGGACAGGGGGTGCTTTCTGGAAACACCATATATTTT. Translated: CASSSPGQGVLSGNTIYF. The variable domain in full, with the rest retrieved from reference TRBV7-9 and TRBJ1-3, is DTGVSQNPRHKITKRGQNVTFRCDPISEHNRLYWYRQTLGQGPEFLTYFQNEAQLEKSRLLSDRFSAERPKGSFSTLEIQRTEQGDSAMYLCASSSPGQGVLSGNTIYFGEGSWLTVV.

CDR3 protein: CASYGTPNNEQFF. The DNA of the CDR3 is TGTGCCAGCTACGGGACACCTAACAATGAGCAGTTCTTC. The chain recombines TRBV7-9 with TRBJ2-1; D may be TRBD1 (6 bases). Trimming shortened V by 8 bases and J by 5 bases, and 13 bases separated the two germline ends. Germline loops: CDR1 SEHNR, CDR2 FQNEAQ (reference sequence). This CDR3 spans 13 amino acids.

This clone was detected only once. The V gene is TRBV28, the J gene TRBJ2-7; D remains ambiguous. The CDR3 is 12 residues long. Germline V lookup: CDR1 MDHEN, CDR2 SYDVKM. V lost 11 bases and J 0 bases, leaving 11 bases between the germline ends. CDR3 bases: TGTGCCTCTACCCAGGACTCCTACGAGCAGTACTTC. Its protein product is CASTQDSYEQYF. Full variable domain (rest looked up from reference TRBV28 and TRBJ2-7): DVKVTQSSRYLVKRTGEKVFLECVQDMDHENMFWYRQDPGLGLRLIYFSYDVKMKEKGDIPEGYSVSREKKERFSLILESASTNQTSMYLCASTQDSYEQYFGPGTRLTVT.

The CDR3 loop reads CASSQGGQGYDSPLHF. The CDR3 DNA follows: TGCGCCAGCAGCCAGGGGGGACAGGGGTATGATTCACCCCTCCACTTT. V is TRBV4-1 and J is TRBJ1-6, with 10 bases matching TRBD1. The CDR3 totals 16 residues. The germline V gene has CDR1 MGHRA and CDR2 YSYEKL. V dropped 3 bases and J dropped 8; count of bases not matched to a gene: 7.

The chain joins TRBV5-1 to TRBJ2-7, with 7 bases that match TRBD2. The CDR3 has 16 amino acids. Germline V gene sequence: CDR1 SGHRS, CDR2 YFSETQ. V was pared by 0 bases and J by 4 bases, with 10 bases of the junction left unmatched. CDR3 amino acids: CASSLGGPSGTYEQYF. CDR3 nucleotide sequence: TGCGCCAGCAGCTTGGGGGGCCCTAGCGGTACTTACGAGCAGTACTTC.